This T cell receptor (beta chain) is from a study of blood T cell repertoires in COVID-19. TCRdb's table, derived via immunoSEQ multiplex PCR, lists solely in-frame clones and lacks some. In the table there are hundreds of thousands of clones, 85% of which are singletons. CDR1 is SGHRS and CDR2 is YFSETQ in the germline V gene. The ends lost 2 bases at V and 2 bases at J; junction bases unmatched: 4. The CDR3 contains 16 residues. The age range of participants was 18 to 89 years, with residence in fewer than 25 US areas. Source material: PBMCs or T cells enriched from blood (not recorded which). This receptor was obtained from a woman aged 45-60 years with acute COVID-19. The V call is TRBV5-1, the J call TRBJ2-1, with TRBD2 matching 10 bases. This chain's CDR3 is CASSLLAGIAYNEQFF. The CDR3, as DNA: TGCGCCAGCAGCTTACTAGCGGGGATAGCCTACAATGAGCAGTTCTTC.